The 32 T cell receptor beta chains below were found in one sample sequenced in a study of lung T cells in sarcoidosis with Löfgren's syndrome (TCRdb year 2017). This sample was sequenced with an Illumina MiSeq. TCRdb ran its own pipeline on the public reads, namely fastp trimming at Q25 and MiXCR clone calling, and kept in-frame beta chains. Each entry is one CDR3 protein sequence, shown with its most common DNA and genes. The sample includes some 18,000 distinct CDR3 sequences, with 20% to 25% observed a single time. 4.1% of the sample lies in the top ten. The sequencing input was CD4+ T cells from PBMCs. The receptor source for this set is a human donor with sarcoidosis (Löfgren's syndrome or another form), or a control subject (not recorded which).

For this clonotype: Being one base from a much bigger clone, this may be a read error. V gene TRBV9 combines with J gene TRBJ2-3; D ambiguous. Looked up from germline, CDR1 is SGDLS and CDR2 is YYNGEE. This CDR3 comprises 15 residues. V shed 0 bases and J shed 2 bases, with 10 bases lying between them. CDR3 in DNA: TGTGCCAGCAGCGTAGTGGCGTCTATCACAGATACGCAGTATTTT. Translation gives CASSVVASITDTQYF.

Relative to its sample, this clonotype is medium-sized. The genes are TRBV6-1 and TRBJ2-7; the D is unclear. CDR3 length equals 14 residues. Trimming shortened V by 7 bases and J by 2 bases, and 15 bases separated the two germline ends. Germline V gene sequence: CDR1 MNHNS, CDR2 SASEGT. The CDR3: CASKVGLDAYEQYF. CDR3 in DNA: TGTGCCAGCAAAGTGGGGTTAGACGCCTACGAGCAGTACTTC.

Sample share makes this clonotype medium-sized. The chain joins TRBV20-1 to TRBJ2-4, with 7 bases lining up with TRBD1. V lost 6 bases, J lost 0 bases, and 11 bases stayed unmatched. CDR3 length: 16 residues. CDR1 and CDR2 from the germline V gene are DFQATT and SNEGSKA (reference sequence). Here the CDR3 reads CSASTPDRLAKNIQYF. The DNA for the CDR3 is TGCAGTGCGTCCACCCCGGACAGGCTAGCCAAAAACATTCAGTACTTC.

This clonotype was counted ten times or more. J is TRBJ1-2 and V is TRBV5-4; unclear D gene. Trimming took 2 bases from V and 0 from J, leaving 23 bases between them. The CDR3 has 19 residues. In germline, CDR1 is SGHNT, CDR2 YYREEE (reference sequence). The CDR3, as DNA: TGTGCCAGCAGCTTTCGGCTCCGAACGCAGATAAGCCCTAACTATGGCTACACCTTC. Amino acids: CASSFRLRTQISPNYGYTF.

Note on this clonotype: A much larger clone lies a single base off, so this may be a read error. This chain links TRBV11-1 with TRBJ2-2, with TRBD1 matching 8 bases. Germline V gene lookup returns CDR1 SGHAT and CDR2 FQDESV (reference sequence). The CDR3 has 15 amino acids. V was pared by 5 bases and J by 3 bases, with 5 bases of the junction left unmatched. The CDR3 DNA follows: TGTGCCAGCAGCGCCAACAGGGGGGACACCGGGGAGCTGTTTTTT. This gives the protein CASSANRGDTGELFF.

This clonotype was recorded at least ten times. This chain uses TRBV19 with TRBJ1-5, with D possibly being TRBD1 (6 bases). Germline loops: CDR1 LNHDA, CDR2 SQIVND (reference sequence). V was cut by 4 bases and J by 1 base, with 17 bases left in between. The CDR3 covers 17 residues. In DNA, the CDR3 is TGTGCCAGTAGTACGGTGGGGGCAGGGGTAAGCAATCAGCCCCAGCATTTT. Translated: CASSTVGAGVSNQPQHF.

This clonotype counts as medium-sized. The chain uses TRBV20-1 and TRBJ2-3, with D tentatively TRBD2 (5 bases). In germline, CDR1 is DFQATT, CDR2 SNEGSKA (reference sequence). The CDR3 covers 13 residues. The CDR3 region is CTVSGISTDTQYF. The CDR3 DNA follows: TGCACAGTTTCCGGGATAAGCACAGATACGCAGTATTTT.

This clonotype ranks as medium-sized. An end of the junction differs from the germline gene, which may be a read error. The chain carries TRBV27 and TRBJ2-3; 12 nucleotides match TRBD2. Germline CDR1 reads MNHEY; CDR2 reads SMNVEV (reference sequence). The CDR3 totals 16 residues. The CDR3 loop reads CASSLGLAGSIDTQYF. The CDR3 DNA sequence: TGTGCCAGCAGTTTGGGACTAGCGGGTAGCATAGATACGCAGTATTTT.

A note on this clonotype: The junction and the germline gene differ at one end; a read error may be behind it. V and J are TRBV12-3 or TRBV12-4 and TRBJ2-1; D not certain. This CDR3 is 15 amino acids long. The chain's CDR3 is CAGIENPVFGNEQLF. Here the CDR3 DNA reads TGTGCCGGCATCGAAAATCCGGTTTTTGGGAATGAGCAGCTCTTC.

This clonotype was found many times. The genes are TRBV2 and TRBJ1-1; 8 nucleotides match TRBD1. Trimming removed 4 bases from V and 6 bases from J; junction bases left unmatched: 1. Germline CDR1 reads SNHLY; CDR2 reads FYNNEI. The CDR3 extends over 12 amino acids. The CDR3 protein is CASSGDRSEAFF. The CDR3 region has the DNA TGTGCCAGCAGTGGGGACAGGTCTGAAGCTTTCTTT.

This clonotype showed up many times. This chain uses TRBV6-1 with TRBJ2-3; tentatively, D is TRBD2 (6 bases). The V end lost 6 bases, the J end lost 5 bases, and 15 bases lay between the germline ends. The germline V gene encodes CDR1 MNHNS and CDR2 SASEGT. This CDR3 region has 14 residues. The CDR3 sequence: CASRHWDSQDTQYF. The CDR3 coding sequence is TGTGCCAGCAGGCACTGGGACTCTCAAGATACGCAGTATTTT.

Ten or more counts support this clonotype. This chain joins TRBV20-1 and TRBJ2-1; TRBD2 matches at 8 bases. J lost 7 bases, V lost 6 bases, and 8 bases had no gene match. Germline V lookup: CDR1 DFQATT, CDR2 SNEGSKA (reference sequence). The CDR3 covers 13 residues. The CDR3 DNA reads TGCAGTGCAAAGCGGGAGATGAGGAATGAGCAGTTCTTC. Protein sequence: CSAKREMRNEQFF.

About this clonotype: One base away lies a much larger clone, so this may be a sequencing read error. The chain recombines TRBV12-3 or TRBV12-4 with TRBJ2-7; TRBD1 is a possible D gene (6 bases). This CDR3 has 14 amino acids. The germline V and J ends were trimmed by 6 bases and 2 bases, with 14 bases remaining between them. CDR3 amino acids: CASSRETGPYEQYF. DNA for the CDR3: TGTGCCAGCAGCCGAGAGACAGGACCCTACGAGCAGTACTTC.

This clonotype was counted many times. The V gene is TRBV7-6, the J gene TRBJ2-2, with D maybe TRBD1 (6 bases). The CDR3 runs to 16 residues. V was pared by 5 bases and J by 2 bases, with 15 bases between. CDR1 and CDR2 from the germline V gene are SGHVS and FNYEAQ. The CDR3 DNA reads TGTGCCAGCAGCCAGTTCGGACAGTTAAACACCGGGGAGCTGTTTTTT. This codes for CASSQFGQLNTGELFF.

This clonotype was detected many times. The chain recombines TRBV2 with TRBJ2-3; 8 nucleotides agree with TRBD2. With 8 bases clipped from V and 1 base from J, the junction kept 8 bases outside the gene matches. This CDR3 contains 15 residues. Germline V gives CDR1 SNHLY, CDR2 FYNNEI. CDR3 DNA: TGTGCCAGCTCCTTTGCGGGGGGTGGCACAGATACGCAGTATTTT. It codes for CASSFAGGGTDTQYF.

This clonotype was seen once. A junction boundary mismatches the germline segment, possibly from a read error. V and J are TRBV15 and TRBJ2-2, with no clear D. The CDR3 consists of 14 residues. CDR1 and CDR2 from the germline V gene are LNHNV and YYDKDF (reference sequence). The CDR3 here is CASSRQLATGELFF. Here the CDR3 DNA reads TGTGCCTCCAGCAGACAATTAGCCACCGGGGAGCTGTTTTTT.

This clonotype is classed as medium-sized. V is TRBV7-6 and J is TRBJ1-3; D is unclear. CDR1 is SGHVS, CDR2 FNYEAQ, per germline. Deletions cut 6 bases from V and 0 bases from J, with 9 bases between. This CDR3 region has 14 residues. The CDR3 loop reads CASSHPGSGNTIYF. CDR3 DNA sequence: TGTGCCAGCAGTCATCCGGGCTCTGGAAACACCATATATTTT. Full variable domain (rest looked up from reference TRBV7-6 and TRBJ1-3): GAGVSQSPRYKVTKRGQDVALRCDPISGHVSLYWYRQALGQGPEFLTYFNYEAQQDKSGLPNDRFSAERPEGSISTLTIQRTEQRDSAMYRCASSHPGSGNTIYFGEGSWLTVV.

The J gene is TRBJ2-7, the V gene TRBV3-1; D might be TRBD1 or TRBD2, each matching 5 bases. Per the germline V gene, CDR1 is LGHDT and CDR2 is YNNKEL (reference sequence). This CDR3 is built from 14 residues. V lost 8 bases to trimming and J lost 3 bases, with 17 bases between them. The CDR3 coding sequence is TGTGCCAGCCGTAATCAGGGACGAGGCTACGAGCAGTACTTC. Translation: CASRNQGRGYEQYF.

The genes are TRBV5-1 and TRBJ2-5; TRBD2 matches 9 bases. The CDR3 consists of 17 residues. Trimming at V came to 4 bases and at J to 2 bases, leaving 12 bases not matched to a gene. The germline gives CDR1 SGHRS, CDR2 YFSETQ. The CDR3 sequence is CASSPSSRAGGQETQYF. The CDR3 region has the DNA TGCGCCAGCAGCCCCTCTTCTCGGGCGGGGGGGCAAGAGACCCAGTACTTC.

This clonotype was detected only a few times. A single base separates this from a much larger clone, so it may be a read error. This chain joins TRBV28 and TRBJ1-2; D not resolved. Germline CDR1 and CDR2: MDHEN and SYDVKM. The V end was cut by 4 bases, the J end by 4 bases, with 13 bases between. There are 14 residues in the CDR3. The CDR3 here is CASSWSGSSYGYTF. The CDR3 DNA reads TGTGCCAGCAGTTGGTCGGGCAGTAGCTATGGCTACACCTTC.

This clonotype has at least ten counts. Mismatch with germline at one junction end may stem from a read error. V gene TRBV20-1 combines with J gene TRBJ2-3, with a possible D match to TRBD2 (7 bases). Germline loops: CDR1 DFQATT, CDR2 SNEGSKA (reference sequence). This CDR3 has 13 amino acids. The chain's CDR3 is CSVRRGATDTQYF. CDR3 DNA: TGCAGTGTTAGACGGGGGGCTACAGATACGCAGTATTTT.

This chain connects TRBV7-3 to TRBJ2-1, with 7 bases lining up with TRBD2. This CDR3 is built from 16 residues. Germline V gene sequence: CDR1 SGHTA, CDR2 FQGTGA. Trimming took 1 base from V and 2 from J; bases not matched to a gene: 5. The CDR3 sequence is CASSLNPSGTYNEQFF. The CDR3 DNA reads TGTGCCAGCAGCTTAAATCCTAGCGGCACCTACAATGAGCAGTTCTTC.

This clonotype was seen more than once but under ten times. This sequence joins TRBV11-1 and TRBJ2-5, with D possibly matching TRBD1 (5 bases). Trimming shortened V by 5 bases and J by 1 base, and 14 bases separated the two germline ends. The CDR3 loop spans 15 amino acids. Germline CDR1 reads SGHAT; CDR2 reads FQDESV (reference sequence). The CDR3 nucleotides are TGTGCCAGCAGCCCAGGGATGGGAAGCCAAGAGACCCAGTACTTC. Its translation: CASSPGMGSQETQYF.

The sample holds many counts of this clonotype. This chain links TRBV28 with TRBJ2-3; TRBD2 aligns across 7 bases. The V and J ends lost 9 bases and 3 bases, in that order; junction bases with no gene match: 6. Looked up from germline, CDR1 is MDHEN and CDR2 is SYDVKM. The length of the CDR3 is 13 residues. The CDR3 coding sequence is TGTGCCAGTGGGGGGGGTGGGACAGATACGCAGTATTTT. Residues: CASGGGGTDTQYF.

This clonotype appeared many times. The chain carries TRBV29-1 and TRBJ2-5, with D perhaps matching TRBD1 (7 bases). The V end lost 8 bases, the J end lost 5 bases, and 18 bases lay between the germline ends. Per germline, CDR1 SQVTM and CDR2 ANQGSEA. The CDR3 has 13 amino acids. The DNA for the CDR3 is TGCAGCCTCGCCCTAGCGACAGGGGAGACCCAGTACTTC. Translated, it gives CSLALATGETQYF. Drawing the rest from reference TRBV29-1 and TRBJ2-5, the complete variable domain is SAVISQKPSRDICQRGTSLTIQCQVDSQVTMMFWYRQQPGQSLTLIATANQGSEATYESGFVIDKFPISRPNLTFSTLTVSNMSPEDSSIYLCSLALATGETQYFGPGTRLLVL.

On this clonotype: A much larger clone differs from this one at a single base, so this may be a read error. The chain links TRBV7-2 to TRBJ2-7, with D possibly called TRBD1 or TRBD2 (5 bases each). The germline V and J ends were trimmed by 4 bases and 2 bases, with 15 bases remaining between them. This CDR3 has 15 residues. The germline gives CDR1 SGHTA, CDR2 FQGNSA. CDR3 loop: CASSSSRGPTYEQYF. CDR3 bases: TGTGCCAGCAGCTCAAGCCGGGGCCCGACCTACGAGCAGTACTTC. Drawing the rest from reference TRBV7-2 and TRBJ2-7, the complete variable domain is GAGVSQSPSNKVTEKGKDVELRCDPISGHTALYWYRQSLGQGLEFLIYFQGNSAPDKSGLPSDRFSAERTGGSVSTLTIQRTQQEDSAVYLCASSSSRGPTYEQYFGPGTRLTVT.

This clonotype was observed at least ten times. The chain couples TRBV2 to TRBJ2-7; D gene uncertain. The V gene's germline CDR1 is SNHLY and CDR2 FYNNEI. The CDR3 consists of 12 residues. The V end lost 6 bases, the J end lost 4 bases, and 10 bases lay between the germline ends. CDR3 residues: CASRRDPYEQYF. In DNA form, the CDR3 reads TGTGCCAGCAGGCGCGACCCATACGAGCAGTACTTC.

This clonotype was seen just once. A much larger clone is a single base away; this may be a read error. This rearrangement joins TRBV29-1 to TRBJ1-1, with TRBD1 matching over 8 bases. Per the germline V gene, CDR1 is SQVTM and CDR2 is ANQGSEA. The CDR3 extends over 13 amino acids. The CDR3 coding sequence is TGCAGCATTCGGACAGGGATGAACAATGAAGCTTTCTTT. Translating gives CSIRTGMNNEAFF.

Comments on this clonotype: A much larger clone lies one base from this, so it may be a read error. V usage is TRBV5-4 and J usage is TRBJ2-7; D is undetermined. The V gene lost 7 bases and the J gene lost 1 base, with 12 bases spanning the gap. The CDR3 loop spans 13 amino acids. Germline lookup yields CDR1 SGHNT and CDR2 YYREEE (reference sequence). CDR3 in amino acids: CASGQGSSYEQYF. The CDR3 bases are TGTGCCAGCGGCCAAGGGTCGTCCTACGAGCAGTACTTC.

Details on this clonotype: This may arise from a read error, as a much more abundant clone is one base away. This sequence joins TRBV3-1 and TRBJ1-1; 7 positions match TRBD1. Germline V gene lookup returns CDR1 LGHDT and CDR2 YNNKEL (reference sequence). This CDR3 spans 13 amino acids. The junction had 8 bases not matched to a gene; V was cut back by 7 bases and J by 6 bases. CDR3 loop: CASIGTVNAEAFF. In DNA form, the CDR3 reads TGTGCCAGCATCGGGACAGTCAACGCTGAAGCTTTCTTT. Full variable domain (remainder filled in from reference TRBV3-1 and TRBJ1-1): DTAVSQTPKYLVTQMGNDKSIKCEQNLGHDTMYWYKQDSKKFLKIMFSYNNKELIINETVPNRFSPKSPDKAHLNLHINSLELGDSAVYFCASIGTVNAEAFFGQGTRLTVV.

This clonotype was observed many times. The chain couples TRBV12-3 or TRBV12-4 to TRBJ1-5, with D hard to call. This CDR3 region has 13 residues. V was trimmed by 1 base and J by 5 bases, leaving 6 bases between them. Here the CDR3 DNA reads TGTGCCAGCAGTTTAGTAAGGGATCAGCCCCAGCATTTT. Encoded protein: CASSLVRDQPQHF.

This clonotype showed up many times. V and J are TRBV27 and TRBJ2-3, with D perhaps matching TRBD1 (6 bases). Trimming removed 6 bases from V and 0 bases from J, with 13 bases in between. The germline CDR1 and CDR2 sequences are MNHEY and SMNVEV (reference sequence). The CDR3 runs 15 residues. CDR3 DNA sequence: TGTGCCAGCAGCCAACAGGGTCTTAGCACAGATACGCAGTATTTT. Protein sequence: CASSQQGLSTDTQYF.